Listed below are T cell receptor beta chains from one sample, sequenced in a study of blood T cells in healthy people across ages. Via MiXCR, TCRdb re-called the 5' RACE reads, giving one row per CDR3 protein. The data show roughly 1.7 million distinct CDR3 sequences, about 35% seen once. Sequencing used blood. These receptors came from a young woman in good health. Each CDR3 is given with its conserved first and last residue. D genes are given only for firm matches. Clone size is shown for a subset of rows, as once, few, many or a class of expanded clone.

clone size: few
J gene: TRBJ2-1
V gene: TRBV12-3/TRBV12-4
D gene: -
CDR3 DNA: TGTGCCAGCAGTATGCCTAGCGCAATTTACAATGAGCAGTTCTTC
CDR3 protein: CASSMPSAIYNEQFF

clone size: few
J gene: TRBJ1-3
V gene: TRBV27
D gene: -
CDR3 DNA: TGTGCCAGCAGTTCCGGGCTCTACTCTGGAAACACCATATATTTT
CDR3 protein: CASSSGLYSGNTIYF

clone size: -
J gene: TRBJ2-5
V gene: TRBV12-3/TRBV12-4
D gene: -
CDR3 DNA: TGTGCCAGCAGTTTTTCGGACGGATACCAAGAGACCCAGTACTTC
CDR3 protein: CASSFSDGYQETQYF

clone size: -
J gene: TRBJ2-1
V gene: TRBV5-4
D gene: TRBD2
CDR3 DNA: TGTGCCAGCAGCTTGGGGGGACTAGCGGACCCCTCCTACAATGAGCAGTTCTTC
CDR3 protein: CASSLGGLADPSYNEQFF

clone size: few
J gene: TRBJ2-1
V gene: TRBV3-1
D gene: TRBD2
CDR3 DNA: TGTGCCAGCAGCCAAGATGAATCGAATTTGCGGGGGAACAATGAGCAGTTCTTC
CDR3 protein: CASSQDESNLRGNNEQFF

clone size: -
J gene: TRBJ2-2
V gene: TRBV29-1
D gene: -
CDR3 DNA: TGCAGCGTTGTAGTGCCCACCGGGGAGCTGTTTTTT
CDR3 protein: CSVVVPTGELFF

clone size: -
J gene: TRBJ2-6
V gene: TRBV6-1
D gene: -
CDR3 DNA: TGTGCCTGCAGGCTGGACCCTGAGGGGGCCAACGTCCTGACTTTC
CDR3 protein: CACRLDPEGANVLTF

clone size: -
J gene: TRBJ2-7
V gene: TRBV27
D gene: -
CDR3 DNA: TGTGCCAGCAGTTTACGACAGCCCCACGAGCAGTACTTC
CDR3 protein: CASSLRQPHEQYF

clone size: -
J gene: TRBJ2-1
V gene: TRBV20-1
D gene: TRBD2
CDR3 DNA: TGCAGTGCTGCCCTTAGCGGGAGGGCCTACAATGAGCAGTTCTTC
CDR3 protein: CSAALSGRAYNEQFF

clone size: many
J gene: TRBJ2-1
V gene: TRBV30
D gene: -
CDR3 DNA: TGTGCCTGGAGTAGTGGGGCAGGGCCGGATGAGCAGTTCTTC
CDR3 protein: CAWSSGAGPDEQFF

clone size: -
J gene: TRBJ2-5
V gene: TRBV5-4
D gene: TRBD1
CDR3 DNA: TGTGCCAGCAGCTTGGCGATGAGCCAGGGGGAAGAGACCCAGTACTTC
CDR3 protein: CASSLAMSQGEETQYF

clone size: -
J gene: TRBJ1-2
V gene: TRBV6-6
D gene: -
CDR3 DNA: TGTGCCAGCAGTTACAGGGAGTTGGGTGGCTACACCTTC
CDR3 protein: CASSYRELGGYTF

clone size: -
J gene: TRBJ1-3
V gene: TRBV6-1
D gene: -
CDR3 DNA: TGTGCCAGCAGTGAGACCAGATTAGGAAACACCATATATTTT
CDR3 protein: CASSETRLGNTIYF

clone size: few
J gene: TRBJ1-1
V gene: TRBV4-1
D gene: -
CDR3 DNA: TGCGCCAGCAGCCAAGACGTCTGGAGGTTCATGAACACTGAAGCTTTCTTT
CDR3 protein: CASSQDVWRFMNTEAFF

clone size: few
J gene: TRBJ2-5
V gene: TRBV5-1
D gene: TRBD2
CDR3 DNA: TGCGCCAGCAGCTTGGGGTCTAGCGGGATGAGAGAGACCCAGTACTTC
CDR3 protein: CASSLGSSGMRETQYF

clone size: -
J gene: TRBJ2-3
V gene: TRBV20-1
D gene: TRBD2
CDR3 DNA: TGCAGTGCTAGAGATCGGGTTAGCGGGAGGGATACGCAGTATTTT
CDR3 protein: CSARDRVSGRDTQYF

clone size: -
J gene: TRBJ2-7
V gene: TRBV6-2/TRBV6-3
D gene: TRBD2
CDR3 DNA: TGTGCCAGCAAAGGACTAGCGGGAGGGCCCGGGTCCTACGAGCAGTACTTC
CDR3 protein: CASKGLAGGPGSYEQYF

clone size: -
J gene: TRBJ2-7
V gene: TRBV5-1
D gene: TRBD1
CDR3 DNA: TGCGCCAGCAGGTTCGGGACAGGCTCCTACGAGCAGTACTTC
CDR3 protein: CASRFGTGSYEQYF

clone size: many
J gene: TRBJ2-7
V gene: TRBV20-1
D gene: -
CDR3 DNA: TGCAGTGCTAGTTGGGGGGCGGCCGACCACGAGCAGTACTTC
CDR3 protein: CSASWGAADHEQYF

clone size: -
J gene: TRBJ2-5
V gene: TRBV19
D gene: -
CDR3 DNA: TGTGCCAGTAGTATGGGCAGTGCGGGAGAGACCCAGTACTTC
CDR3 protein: CASSMGSAGETQYF

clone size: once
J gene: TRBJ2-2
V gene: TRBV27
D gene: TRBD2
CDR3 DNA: TGTGCCGCAGGGGCCCTGGGAGCGGGAGAAACCGGGGAGCTGTTTTTT
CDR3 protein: CAAGALGAGETGELFF

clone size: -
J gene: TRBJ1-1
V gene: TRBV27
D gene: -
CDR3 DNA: TGTGCCAGCAGTCTCGGGGCTTTTCAGAACACTGAAGCTTTCTTT
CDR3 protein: CASSLGAFQNTEAFF